This TCR beta chain was obtained from a study of T cell responses to AZD1222 COVID-19 vaccine. J was trimmed by 2 bases and V by 4 bases; bases with no gene match: 11. This CDR3 spans 16 amino acids. Germline V gives CDR1 SGHNT, CDR2 YYREEE (reference sequence). Comment on this clone: Antigen unknown.

TCRdb keeps only in-frame clones here, not all; method: immunoSEQ multiplex PCR. The sample contains 90,000 to 150,000 clones, more than 75% of which appear only once. Findings of the study overall: An increase in Spike-specific TCR breadth and depth was observed after two AZD1222 doses.

The chain has TRBV5-4 and TRBJ1-1; 7 nucleotides line up with TRBD1. The sequenced sample was peripheral blood, obtained on day 0 of AZD1222 vaccination. This receptor was taken from an adult in good health. Here the CDR3 DNA reads TGTGCCAGCAGCCCGCCGGGACAGAAACTAAACACTGAAGCTTTCTTT. Translating it yields CASSPPGQKLNTEAFF.